The T cell receptor beta chain described here comes from a study of early T cells in non-severe SARS-CoV-2 infection. About the research overall: Chains were not paired, and sequencing was done on bulk RNA from unsorted whole blood.

The CDR3 runs to 13 residues. The germline V gene encodes CDR1 LGHDT and CDR2 YNNKEL (reference sequence). Broader study findings: A preference for anti-spike CD8 responses marked VDJdb matching, which missed private and CD4 specificities.

Concerning this clonotype itself: The target antigen is unknown. It may be a read error: a sequence one base away is much more abundant.

Tagging with unique molecular identifiers was applied to individual cDNA molecules. TCRdb analysed the 5' RACE reads with MiXCR anew, one entry per CDR3 protein. Counted here are approximately 69,000 distinct CDR3 sequences, about 10% occurring once; the ten biggest clones make up 5.9%. The genes are TRBV3-1 and TRBJ2-1, with 9 bases that match TRBD2. The clonotype originates from an adult who was a healthcare worker with PCR-confirmed SARS-CoV-2 infection or an uninfected control (not recorded which). Sequencing input: whole blood. In nucleotides, the CDR3 is TGTGTCAGCAGCGGGACTAGCATTGGTGAGCAGTTCTTC. Translating it yields CVSSGTSIGEQFF.